Presented here are 20 T cell receptor beta chains from one specimen sequenced in a study of T-cell reconstitution after alpha-beta-depleted transplantation in children. Unique molecular identifiers were used in preparing the TCRbeta library. Each CDR3 protein is one row after TCRdb ran MiXCR on the PCR reads. The sample yields under 300,000 distinct CDR3 sequences, under 14% seen once. Material: peripheral blood, obtained 180 days after TCRalphabeta/CD19-depleted stem cell transplant. All receptors come from a male patient between 2 and 9 years old who had a stem cell transplant for chronic granulomatous disease, so the T cells may come from the graft donor.

This clonotype appeared many times. This chain uses TRBV3-1 with TRBJ2-1; 9 bases are a match to TRBD1. Germline lookup yields CDR1 LGHDT and CDR2 YNNKEL (reference sequence). The CDR3 has 17 amino acids. V shed 3 bases, J shed 1 base, and the junction held 7 bases outside the gene matches. DNA of the CDR3: TGTGCCAGCAGCCACAACAGGGGGCTCGGGTCCTACAATGAGCAGTTCTTC. This gives the protein CASSHNRGLGSYNEQFF.

This clonotype appeared many times. The V and J genes are TRBV5-1 and TRBJ2-5; weak D call: TRBD2 (5 bases). V lost 4 bases to trimming and J lost 1 base, with 11 bases between them. This CDR3 has 14 amino acids. CDR1 and CDR2 from the germline V gene are SGHRS and YFSETQ. CDR3 sequence (DNA): TGCGCCAGCAGCCCCCCGGGGAGCCAAGAGACCCAGTACTTC. Translated, it gives CASSPPGSQETQYF. The full variable domain, in which reference TRBV5-1 and TRBJ2-5 provide the parts outside the CDR3, is KAGVTQTPRYLIKTRGQQVTLSCSPISGHRSVSWYQQTPGQGLQFLFEYFSETQRNKGNFPGRFSGRQFSNSRSEMNVSTLELGDSALYLCASSPPGSQETQYFGPGTRLLVL.

This chain connects TRBV5-4 to TRBJ1-4; D is unresolved. V lost 3 bases and J lost 6, with 9 bases in between. CDR3 length: 13 residues. Germline V gene data show CDR1 as SGHNT and CDR2 as YYREEE (reference sequence). This CDR3 reads CASSSRIDEKLFF. The CDR3 nucleotides read TGTGCCAGCAGCTCACGAATCGATGAAAAACTGTTTTTT.

This clonotype came up many times. The junction shows a germline mismatch at one end, possibly a read error. The gene calls are TRBV5-1 and TRBJ2-7; D possibly matches TRBD1 or TRBD2 (6 bases each). Germline CDR1 SGHRS, CDR2 YFSETQ. CDR3 size: 13 residues. The CDR3 is CASSLGGFYEQYF. DNA of the CDR3: TGTGCCAGCAGTTTAGGGGGGTTCTACGAGCAGTACTTC.

This clonotype was counted between two and nine times. This sequence joins TRBV19 and TRBJ2-3; D could derive from TRBD1 or TRBD2 (5 bases each). The CDR3 is made up of 14 amino acids. Trimming left V 5 bases short and J 7 bases short, with 16 bases between. Germline V gene data show CDR1 as LNHDA and CDR2 as SQIVND (reference sequence). The CDR3 loop is CASSSRDEEYTQYF. The CDR3 DNA is TGTGCCAGTAGTTCCCGGGACGAAGAGTATACGCAGTATTTT.

This clonotype was detected many times. The chain combines TRBV10-2 with TRBJ1-2; weak D call: TRBD1 (6 bases). The CDR3 contains 15 residues. Germline V gene sequence: CDR1 WSHSY, CDR2 SAAADI. V was pared by 3 bases and J by 6 bases, with 17 bases between. CDR3 region: CASSDTYRGGHGYTF. In nucleotides, the CDR3 is TGCGCCAGCAGTGATACCTATAGGGGGGGCCATGGCTACACCTTC.

This clonotype was found many times. The chain links TRBV7-9 to TRBJ2-1; D is possibly TRBD2 (6 bases). The CDR3 length is 13 residues. From germline, CDR1 is SEHNR and CDR2 FQNEAQ (reference sequence). V lost 9 bases and J lost 5, with 14 bases in between. The CDR3 spells CASLARGNNEQFF. CDR3 in DNA: TGTGCCAGTCTGGCCCGCGGGAACAATGAGCAGTTCTTC.

J is TRBJ2-7 and V is TRBV11-2; perhaps TRBD2 as D (10 bases). The ends were cut back, 2 bases at V and 3 bases at J, with 26 bases in the middle. Germline CDR1 SGHAT, CDR2 FQNNGV. The CDR3 contains 19 residues. The CDR3 nucleotides are TGTGCCAGCAGCTTAACCGGGACAGGGAAACTAGCGGGGCTCTACGAGCAGTACTTC. This encodes CASSLTGTGKLAGLYEQYF. Looking up the rest from reference TRBV11-2 and TRBJ2-7 gives the full variable domain: EAGVAQSPRYKIIEKRQSVAFWCNPISGHATLYWYQQILGQGPKLLIQFQNNGVVDDSQLPKDRFSAERLKGVDSTLKIQPAKLEDSAVYLCASSLTGTGKLAGLYEQYFGPGTRLTVT.

The table lists this clonotype with many counts. The chain has TRBV7-8 and TRBJ2-5; either TRBD1 or TRBD2 may fit D (5 bases each). The CDR3 consists of 16 residues. Germline V gene lookup returns CDR1 SGHVS and CDR2 FQNEAQ. V was pared by 1 base and J by 2 bases, with 14 bases between. CDR3: CASSLVLGEPQETQYF. CDR3 in DNA: TGTGCCAGCAGCTTAGTCCTGGGGGAGCCGCAAGAGACCCAGTACTTC.

This chain uses TRBV7-6 with TRBJ1-4, with D tentatively TRBD1 (6 bases). Trimming took 3 bases from V and 12 from J, leaving 14 bases between them. Germline values: CDR1 SGHVS, CDR2 FNYEAQ. This CDR3 comprises 13 residues. In DNA form, the CDR3 reads TGTGCCAGCAGCTTGACAGGACTTGGGCAACTGTTTTTT. Its translation is CASSLTGLGQLFF.

This clonotype was picked up many times. The chain is built from TRBV5-6 and TRBJ2-1, with TRBD2 identical over 14 bases. Germline lookup yields CDR1 SGHDT and CDR2 YYEEEE. The CDR3 runs to 17 residues. V shed 3 bases and J 8 bases; nucleotides not matched to a gene: 10. The CDR3 region has the DNA TGTGCCAGCAGCTCCGACCCGGGACTAGCGGGAGTAGATGAGCAGTTCTTC. Its translation is CASSSDPGLAGVDEQFF. Complete variable domain (other parts from reference TRBV5-6 and TRBJ2-1): DAGVTQSPTHLIKTRGQQVTLRCSPKSGHDTVSWYQQALGQGPQFIFQYYEEEERQRGNFPDRFSGHQFPNYSSELNVNALLLGDSALYLCASSSDPGLAGVDEQFFGPGTRLTVL.

As for this clonotype: This sequence may be a read error, since a much larger clone differs from it by one base. The chain employs TRBV29-1 and TRBJ1-2; D possibly corresponds to TRBD1 (5 bases). V lost 5 bases, J lost 8 bases, and 12 bases lay in between. This CDR3 is 11 amino acids long. Germline CDR1 reads SQVTM; CDR2 reads ANQGSEA. The CDR3 spells CSVRQGLGYTF. The CDR3 region has the DNA TGCAGCGTTAGGCAGGGCTTGGGCTACACCTTC.

The table lists this clonotype with many counts. This chain joins TRBV12-3 or TRBV12-4 and TRBJ2-2, with D possibly being TRBD1 or TRBD2 (5 bases each). V was pared by 5 bases and J by 9 bases, with 13 bases between. The CDR3 length is 13 residues. The CDR3 coding sequence is TGTGCCAGCAGTGGGGACCGCGTTAGGGAGCTGTTTTTT. Protein product: CASSGDRVRELFF.

In this sample, this clonotype turned up many times. The V and J genes are TRBV27 and TRBJ2-2, with TRBD1 identical over 7 bases. This CDR3 region has 15 residues. Germline values: CDR1 MNHEY, CDR2 SMNVEV (reference sequence). The junction had 7 bases not matched to a gene; V was cut back by 4 bases and J by 5 bases. CDR3 loop: CASSWRTQGTGELFF. DNA of the CDR3: TGTGCCAGCAGTTGGAGGACACAGGGGACCGGGGAGCTGTTTTTT.

This clonotype was found many times. The chain combines TRBV9 with TRBJ2-5, with TRBD2 matching 9 bases. The CDR3 consists of 15 residues. The V gene end was trimmed by 0 bases and the J gene end by 2 bases; junction bases not matched to a gene: 2. Germline V gene data show CDR1 as SGDLS and CDR2 as YYNGEE. CDR3 nucleotide sequence: TGTGCCAGCAGCGTAGCGAGCGGGGGGCAAGAGACCCAGTACTTC. Translated: CASSVASGGQETQYF.

This clonotype was recorded at least ten times. The chain carries TRBV20-1 and TRBJ2-1, with D possibly matching TRBD1 (5 bases). Germline CDR1 is DFQATT and CDR2 is SNEGSKA (reference sequence). Trimming took off 1 base at V and 5 bases at J, with 12 bases between the two ends. The CDR3 covers 14 residues. The DNA of the CDR3 is TGCAGTGCTAGAGGGCAGGGAATGGACAATGAGCAGTTCTTC. As protein: CSARGQGMDNEQFF.

This clonotype was seen repeatedly, ten times or more. The chain links TRBV4-1 to TRBJ1-1, with TRBD1 matching over 7 bases. This CDR3 is built from 14 residues. J gave up 3 bases and V 2 bases, and 3 bases lay outside the gene matches. Looked up from germline, CDR1 is MGHRA and CDR2 is YSYEKL. The CDR3 here is CASSQPDRDTEAFF. The DNA for the CDR3 is TGCGCCAGCAGCCAACCTGACAGGGACACTGAAGCTTTCTTT.

This clonotype came up many times. The CDR3 spells CASSSGPEQYF. The CDR3 nucleotides read TGTGCCAGCAGCTCTGGGCCCGAGCAGTACTTC. This chain links TRBV11-2 with TRBJ2-7; D gene uncertain. CDR1 and CDR2 (germline): SGHAT, FQNNGV. The ends were cut back, 4 bases at V and 6 bases at J, with 7 bases in the middle. The length of the CDR3 is 11 residues.

Many counts were recorded for this clonotype. V is TRBV11-2 and J is TRBJ2-7; D is possibly TRBD1 or TRBD2 (5 bases each). The CDR3 sequence is 14 residues long. V lost 5 bases and J lost 1, with 12 bases in between. Germline V gene lookup returns CDR1 SGHAT and CDR2 FQNNGV. The CDR3 here is CASSIPGRSYEQYF. CDR3 DNA: TGTGCCAGCAGCATCCCGGGACGGTCCTACGAGCAGTACTTC. Variable domain in full (rest from reference TRBV11-2 and TRBJ2-7): EAGVAQSPRYKIIEKRQSVAFWCNPISGHATLYWYQQILGQGPKLLIQFQNNGVVDDSQLPKDRFSAERLKGVDSTLKIQPAKLEDSAVYLCASSIPGRSYEQYFGPGTRLTVT.

Worth noting for this clonotype: It may be a read error: a sequence one base away is much more abundant. In this CDR3 the conserved last residue, phenylalanine or tryptophan, is missing, so a read error is likely. V is TRBV28 and J is TRBJ2-3; D not certain. The CDR3 sequence is 14 residues long. V was cut by 5 bases and J by 6 bases, with 15 bases left in between. Germline CDR1 is MDHEN and CDR2 is SYDVKM. The CDR3 DNA reads as TGTGCCAGCAGTCCGTATGGGGTGGGGGATACGCAGTATTTA. Protein: CASSPYGVGDTQYL.